This TCR beta chain stems from a study of T cell repertoires in cytomegalovirus infection. Study results and limitations: The response measured ex vivo was dominated by TCR beta clonotypes (HLA-C-restricted and CMV-specific).

Trimming removed 3 bases at V and 7 bases at J, with 4 bases between. The CDR3 consists of 12 residues. Germline CDR1 is MNHNS and CDR2 is SASEGT. This clonotype was picked up a small number of times. Its antigen is not identified. TCRdb processed the reads anew with MiXCR; each CDR3 protein has one entry. Of hundreds of thousands of distinct CDR3 sequences in the sample, 35% to 45% were seen once. The sample was PBMCs. The TCR comes from a human donor in good health (CMV status not recorded). Some clones in this sample may be carry-over from other donors' samples. The chain recombines TRBV6-1 with TRBJ1-6; no clear D. This chain's CDR3 is CASSDWNSPLHF. The CDR3 DNA is TGTGCCAGCAGTGACTGGAATTCACCCCTCCACTTT.